The source of this T cell receptor (beta chain) is a study of blood T cells in healthy people across ages. Study-wide findings and caveats: Among long-lived donors, naive CD4+ cells were more numerous and diversity higher than in aged donors. Diversity figures based on one million T cells were deemed too low.

Every participating donor contributed roughly 11 milliliters of peripheral blood through a draw. This clonotype has only a few counts. What it binds is unknown. Combining a sample-barcoded 5' primer with a J-beta primer mix, a second PCR ran for 7 to 11 cycles. From the 5' RACE reads, TCRdb called clonotypes with MiXCR, one entry per CDR3 protein. The table records around 1,500,000 distinct CDR3 sequences, roughly 40% of them present only once. Material for sequencing was blood. The TCR was taken from a woman aged 18-29 years in good health.

CDR3 bases: TGTGCCATCCCCCGCCGGACAGGGCCCTTTTACGAGCAGTACTTC. As protein: CAIPRRTGPFYEQYF. This chain connects TRBV21-1 to TRBJ2-7; the DNA was not used to check the table's D call, TRBD1. TRBV21-1 is a documented pseudogene. The CDR3 runs 15 residues.